One sample yielded the 23 T cell receptor beta chains listed below, sequenced in a study of T cell repertoires and Cas9 in healthy adults. Here immunoSEQ multiplex PCR was the method, and the copy in TCRdb shows in-frame clones only, minus some. Counted here are 20,000 to 25,000 clones, more than 75% occurring once; the ten biggest clones make up about 0.69%. Sequences were obtained from CD4+ effector T cells (CD127+, CD25-, CD137-, CD154-) from PBMCs; culture status not recorded. These receptors all come from a human donor in good health.

The chain recombines TRBV11-2 with TRBJ1-1; no clear D gene. Germline CDR1 reads SGHAT; CDR2 reads FQNNGV. The CDR3 is 13 amino acids. V lost 3 bases and J lost 1, with 6 bases in between. CDR3 loop: CASSFQTNTEAFF. The CDR3 region has the DNA TGTGCCAGCAGCTTTCAGACGAACACTGAAGCTTTCTTT. The complete variable domain, with remaining parts taken from reference TRBV11-2 and TRBJ1-1, reads EAGVAQSPRYKIIEKRQSVAFWCNPISGHATLYWYQQILGQGPKLLIQFQNNGVVDDSQLPKDRFSAERLKGVDSTLKIQPAKLEDSAVYLCASSFQTNTEAFFGQGTRLTVV.

This chain links TRBV28 with TRBJ1-3; the D is unclear. This CDR3 comprises 15 residues. Trimming took 5 bases from V and 2 from J, leaving 13 bases between them. Germline-derived CDR1 and CDR2 are MDHEN and SYDVKM. The CDR3 here is CASSGPTHPGNTIYF. DNA of the CDR3: TGTGCCAGCAGTGGCCCGACTCACCCTGGAAACACCATATATTTT. The full variable domain, its missing parts supplied by reference TRBV28 and TRBJ1-3, is DVKVTQSSRYLVKRTGEKVFLECVQDMDHENMFWYRQDPGLGLRLIYFSYDVKMKEKGDIPEGYSVSREKKERFSLILESASTNQTSMYLCASSGPTHPGNTIYFGEGSWLTVV.

The chain carries TRBV28 and TRBJ1-5; maybe TRBD1 (6 bases). This CDR3 region has 15 residues. V lost 5 bases, J lost 7 bases, and 18 bases lay in between. CDR1 and CDR2 (germline): MDHEN, SYDVKM. CDR3 sequence (DNA): TGTGCCAGCAGTCCGATTCAAGGGGGAGGACAGCCCCAGCATTTT. As protein: CASSPIQGGGQPQHF.

The chain links TRBV7-6 to TRBJ2-5; the match to TRBD2 covers 12 bases. V shed 2 bases and J 3 bases; nucleotides not matched to a gene: 4. Germline CDR1 reads SGHVS; CDR2 reads FNYEAQ. CDR3 length: 16 amino acids. The CDR3 region is CASSLFASGGEETQYF. The CDR3 DNA is TGTGCCAGCAGCTTATTCGCTAGCGGGGGGGAAGAGACCCAGTACTTC.

The CDR3 region is CASSQAGVPLHF. In DNA, the CDR3 is TGCGCCAGCAGCCAAGCAGGGGTACCCCTCCACTTT. The V gene is TRBV4-1, the J gene TRBJ1-6, with D perhaps matching TRBD1 (6 bases). The germline CDR1 and CDR2 sequences are MGHRA and YSYEKL. V lost 1 base to trimming and J lost 12 bases, with 7 bases between them. The CDR3 is 12 amino acids.

The rearrangement uses TRBV7-2 and TRBJ1-6; D gene ambiguous. V was clipped by 5 bases and J by 7 bases, with 12 bases between them. The germline gives CDR1 SGHTA, CDR2 FQGNSA. This CDR3 spans 14 amino acids. CDR3: CASSQDGYNSPLHF. The DNA of the CDR3 is TGTGCCAGCAGCCAGGACGGATACAATTCACCCCTCCACTTT.

This rearrangement joins TRBV15 to TRBJ2-7; weak D call: TRBD2 (5 bases). Trimming stripped 11 bases from V and 3 bases from J, with 17 bases between. CDR3 size: 13 residues. Germline V gene data show CDR1 as LNHNV and CDR2 as YYDKDF (reference sequence). The CDR3 region has the DNA TGTGCCGCAGCAGCGGATCCCCTCTACGAGCAGTACTTC. Protein: CAAAADPLYEQYF.

The J gene is TRBJ1-2, the V gene TRBV7-9, with 10 bases identical to TRBD1. Looked up from germline, CDR1 is SEHNR and CDR2 is FQNEAQ (reference sequence). CDR3 length: 16 amino acids. Losses at the gene ends were 5 bases for V and 1 base for J; bases not matched to a gene: 7. CDR3 in amino acids: CASSPGTGAGNYGYTF. In nucleotides, the CDR3 is TGTGCCAGCAGCCCTGGGACAGGGGCGGGTAACTATGGCTACACCTTC.

This chain uses TRBV18 with TRBJ1-4, with no clear D. Trimming stripped 6 bases from V and 1 base from J, with 6 bases between. The germline V gene has CDR1 KGHSH and CDR2 LQKENI. The CDR3 is 13 residues long. CDR3 in amino acids: CASSERTNEKLFF. The CDR3 coding sequence is TGTGCCAGCTCTGAAAGAACTAATGAAAAACTGTTTTTT. Using reference TRBV18 and TRBJ1-4 for the parts outside the CDR3, the full variable domain is NAGVMQNPRHLVRRRGQEARLRCSPMKGHSHVYWYRQLPEEGLKFMVYLQKENIIDESGMPKERFSAEFPKEGPSILRIQQVVRGDSAAYFCASSERTNEKLFFGSGTQLSVL.

This chain connects TRBV6-1 to TRBJ1-5; unclear D gene. V was clipped by 5 bases and J by 3 bases, with 14 bases between them. The CDR3 covers 15 residues. Germline lookup yields CDR1 MNHNS and CDR2 SASEGT. The CDR3: CASSKIGSDNQPQHF. In DNA form, the CDR3 reads TGTGCCAGCAGTAAGATAGGTAGCGACAATCAGCCCCAGCATTTT.

This clone was found once. The genes are TRBV7-2 and TRBJ2-7, with D perhaps matching TRBD2 (5 bases). Germline assignment: CDR1 SGHTA and CDR2 FQGNSA. CDR3 size: 15 residues. Trimming cost V 2 bases and J 0 bases, with 11 bases left between them. CDR3 in DNA: TGTGCCAGCAGCTTACCCAGCGGAAACTCCTACGAGCAGTACTTC. It codes for CASSLPSGNSYEQYF.

The chain joins TRBV7-8 to TRBJ1-2; the D is unclear. Trimming pared 5 bases from V and 3 bases from J, leaving 16 bases between. The germline V gene has CDR1 SGHVS and CDR2 FQNEAQ. This CDR3 is 15 amino acids long. CDR3 DNA: TGTGCCAGCAGCGTTATGGAAGGCTCCTACTATGGCTACACCTTC. Protein: CASSVMEGSYYGYTF.

This clone was picked up a small number of times. J is TRBJ1-2 and V is TRBV5-1, with D maybe TRBD1 (6 bases). This CDR3 has 14 residues. Looked up from germline, CDR1 is SGHRS and CDR2 is YFSETQ. Trimming shortened V by 0 bases and J by 6 bases, and 12 bases separated the two germline ends. CDR3 sequence: CASSLDRERDGYTF. In DNA, the CDR3 is TGCGCCAGCAGCTTGGACAGGGAAAGGGATGGCTACACCTTC.

The V and J genes are TRBV11-3 and TRBJ2-1; 10 positions match TRBD2. The CDR3 runs to 15 residues. Germline V gene lookup returns CDR1 SGHNT and CDR2 YENEEA. Trimming at V came to 2 bases and at J to 10 bases, leaving 8 bases not matched to a gene. In DNA form, the CDR3 reads TGTGCCAGCAGCTTAAGCCGAGCGGGGGGGTTGGAGCAGTTCTTC. This encodes CASSLSRAGGLEQFF.

The rearrangement joins TRBV5-1 to TRBJ1-1, with 8 bases that match TRBD1. Trimming cost V 4 bases and J 4 bases; bases outside gene matches: 9. This CDR3 is built from 15 residues. Per germline, CDR1 SGHRS and CDR2 YFSETQ. The CDR3 loop reads CASSRTGRDGTEAFF. The CDR3 DNA is TGCGCCAGCAGCCGGACAGGGCGGGATGGCACTGAAGCTTTCTTT.

The J gene is TRBJ2-7, the V gene TRBV18; maybe TRBD1 (5 bases). The CDR3 totals 11 residues. V gave up 9 bases and J gave up 2 bases, with 8 bases separating them. The germline gives CDR1 KGHSH, CDR2 LQKENI. The CDR3 bases are TGTGCCAGACAGGTAACCTACGAGCAGTACTTC. The encoded protein is CARQVTYEQYF. The full variable domain, rest sourced from reference TRBV18 and TRBJ2-7, is NAGVMQNPRHLVRRRGQEARLRCSPMKGHSHVYWYRQLPEEGLKFMVYLQKENIIDESGMPKERFSAEFPKEGPSILRIQQVVRGDSAAYFCARQVTYEQYFGPGTRLTVT.

The V call is TRBV9, the J call TRBJ1-5; tentatively, D is TRBD1 (6 bases). CDR1 SGDLS and CDR2 YYNGEE come from the germline V gene. V was cut by 3 bases and J by 5 bases, with 15 bases left in between. CDR3 size: 15 residues. CDR3 in DNA: TGTGCCAGCAGCGGGGGGGCGCAGGGAGATCAGCCCCAGCATTTT. Amino acid sequence: CASSGGAQGDQPQHF.

This chain links TRBV5-1 with TRBJ2-2; perhaps TRBD1 as D (6 bases). Trimming removed 2 bases from V and 7 bases from J, with 15 bases in between. There are 15 residues in the CDR3. Germline CDR1 and CDR2: SGHRS and YFSETQ. This CDR3 reads CASSLQGPVGGELFF. DNA of the CDR3: TGCGCCAGCAGCTTACAGGGTCCCGTTGGCGGGGAGCTGTTTTTT.

The chain recombines TRBV12-5 with TRBJ1-5; no definite D call. The CDR3 totals 14 residues. In germline, CDR1 is LGHNT, CDR2 FRNRAP. Trimming removed 5 bases from V and 3 bases from J, with 11 bases in between. The CDR3 DNA reads as TGTGCTAGTGGTCGGACGGCGACCAATCAGCCCCAGCATTTT. Amino acid sequence: CASGRTATNQPQHF.

This rearrangement joins TRBV2 to TRBJ1-4, with D tentatively TRBD1 (6 bases). V shed 3 bases and J shed 11 bases, with 13 bases lying between them. CDR3 size: 13 residues. The V gene's germline CDR1 is SNHLY and CDR2 FYNNEI. This chain's CDR3 is CASSDIEGGKLFF. The CDR3 nucleotides read TGTGCCAGCAGTGATATTGAAGGGGGGAAACTGTTTTTT.

This clone was seen only once. The V gene is TRBV29-1, the J gene TRBJ2-1; 7 bases are a match to TRBD1. Germline assignment: CDR1 SQVTM and CDR2 ANQGSEA. After removal of 3 bases from V and 10 bases from J, the junction contained 6 bases not matched to a gene. This CDR3 has 12 amino acids. CDR3 nucleotide sequence: TGCAGCGTTGACCGCGACAGGGTCGAGCAGTTCTTC. It encodes CSVDRDRVEQFF.

CDR3 sequence (DNA): TGTGCCAGCAGTGAAGCTCCGGGACTCTTATACGAGCAGTACTTC. Protein sequence: CASSEAPGLLYEQYF. The rearrangement joins TRBV6-1 to TRBJ2-7, with a weak D call TRBD2 (6 bases). The CDR3 has 15 amino acids. V was pared by 0 bases and J by 4 bases, with 13 bases between. Germline CDR1 and CDR2: MNHNS and SASEGT.

V usage is TRBV6-5 and J usage is TRBJ1-2; D possibly corresponds to TRBD1 (5 bases). Germline-derived CDR1 and CDR2 are MNHEY and SVGAGI. The germline V and J ends were trimmed by 2 bases and 4 bases, with 17 bases remaining between them. This CDR3 is built from 16 residues. The CDR3 sequence: CASSYRERSGGYGYTF. In DNA form, the CDR3 reads TGTGCCAGCAGTTACCGCGAACGTTCCGGGGGCTATGGCTACACCTTC.